Following are 26 T cell receptor beta chains from one sample sequenced in a study of beta chain features in type 1 diabetes (dated by TCRdb to the late 2010s). The library was prepared using the immunoSEQ multiplex PCR assay. All of the isolated RNA was reverse transcribed with the High Capacity cDNA Reverse Transcription Kit, so expressed TCRB transcripts were sequenced. TCRdb's version of the immuneACCESS table is confined to in-frame rearrangements and falls short of the full clone set. An unresolved V gene accounts for under half of the shortfall where checked; the remainder is of unknown origin. The sample table contains about 230,000 clones; only one count was recorded for roughly 17% of them. The top ten clonotypes cover more than 0.075% of the sample. Antigen specificity for these receptors is unknown. Overall study results and their limits: A moderate but significant shortening of TCRB CDR3 length was observed in type 1 diabetes patients in all four CD4+ subsets.

Sequenced material: naive CD4+ T cells from blood. The cell subset or site label on this specimen signifies: true naive CD4+ T cells. The receptors were sampled from a man younger than 40 with type 1 diabetes.

This clone was detected a few times. V is TRBV15 and J is TRBJ2-1; D perhaps matches TRBD2 (5 bases). Trimming removed 1 base from V and 5 bases from J, with 12 bases in between. The CDR3 runs 15 residues. Germline values: CDR1 LNHNV, CDR2 YYDKDF (reference sequence). The CDR3 is CATSRGGLVDNEQFF. The CDR3 coding sequence is TGTGCCACCAGCAGAGGCGGGTTGGTGGACAATGAGCAGTTCTTC.

The chain combines TRBV29-1 with TRBJ1-1; the D gene is possibly TRBD1 (5 bases). Looked up from germline, CDR1 is SQVTM and CDR2 is ANQGSEA. The V end was cut by 3 bases, the J end by 4 bases, with 15 bases between. The CDR3 extends over 14 amino acids. The CDR3 nucleotides read TGCAGCGTTGACGGCCTCAGGGCCGGCACTGAAGCTTTCTTT. The encoded protein is CSVDGLRAGTEAFF.

This clone was detected only a few times. V gene TRBV25-1 combines with J gene TRBJ2-3, with TRBD2 matching 7 bases. This CDR3 contains 11 residues. Germline CDR1 MGHDK, CDR2 SYGVNS. The J segment lost 6 bases and the V segment lost 11 bases, leaving 5 bases of the junction unmatched. The CDR3 nucleotides read TGTGCCGCACTAGCGCGGGATACGCAGTATTTT. This codes for CAALARDTQYF.

This chain uses TRBV30 with TRBJ2-7, with D possibly TRBD1 on 6 matching bases. CDR3 length equals 15 residues. Trimming left V 3 bases short and J 8 bases short, with 23 bases between. Germline CDR1 is GTSNPN and CDR2 is SVGIG (reference sequence). The CDR3 region is CAWSLLQGLRGKQYF. CDR3 sequence (DNA): TGTGCCTGGAGCCTATTACAGGGCTTACGCGGTAAGCAGTACTTC. Drawing the rest from reference TRBV30 and TRBJ2-7, the complete variable domain is SQTIHQWPATLVQPVGSPLSLECTVEGTSNPNLYWYRQAAGRGLQLLFYSVGIGQISSEVPQNLSASRPQDRQFILSSKKLLLSDSGFYLCAWSLLQGLRGKQYFGPGTRLTVT.

This clone has only a few counts. The chain recombines TRBV29-1 with TRBJ1-1, with D possibly matching TRBD1 (6 bases). CDR1 and CDR2 from the germline V gene are SQVTM and ANQGSEA. This CDR3 spans 14 amino acids. V lost 3 bases and J lost 4, with 15 bases in between. As DNA, the CDR3 is TGCAGCGTTGACGGGGGGGCAGTGGGCACTGAAGCTTTCTTT. Translation gives CSVDGGAVGTEAFF.

The table lists this clone with a few counts. This chain links TRBV9 with TRBJ2-1, with TRBD2 matching 7 bases. Germline V gives CDR1 SGDLS, CDR2 YYNGEE. Trimming removed 0 bases from V and 4 bases from J; junction bases left unmatched: 10. This CDR3 is 17 amino acids long. This CDR3 reads CASSVAGGAGLYNEQFF. The CDR3 region has the DNA TGTGCCAGCAGCGTAGCTGGGGGAGCGGGATTATACAATGAGCAGTTCTTC.

V is TRBV11-2 and J is TRBJ2-5; 8 nucleotides match TRBD1. The CDR3 has 15 amino acids. V lost 1 base to trimming and J lost 0 bases; unmatched junction nucleotides: 1. The germline V gene has CDR1 SGHAT and CDR2 FQNNGV. CDR3 sequence reads: CASSLGRGHQETQYF. The CDR3 DNA follows: TGTGCCAGCAGCTTAGGCAGGGGGCACCAAGAGACCCAGTACTTC.

This clone turned up a few times. The chain uses TRBV18 and TRBJ2-3, with 7 bases identical to TRBD1. The J segment lost 4 bases and the V segment lost 1 base, leaving 5 bases of the junction unmatched. There are 15 residues in the CDR3. Looked up from germline, CDR1 is KGHSH and CDR2 is LQKENI. This CDR3 reads CASSPLNRGADTQYF. In DNA form, the CDR3 reads TGTGCCAGCTCACCACTAAACAGGGGAGCAGATACGCAGTATTTT.

V is TRBV9 and J is TRBJ2-2; D is ambiguous. V was trimmed by 0 bases and J by 4 bases, leaving 4 bases between them. The CDR3 consists of 13 residues. From germline, CDR1 is SGDLS and CDR2 YYNGEE. CDR3 residues: CASSVDGTGELFF. In DNA, the CDR3 is TGTGCCAGCAGCGTAGACGGCACCGGGGAGCTGTTTTTT.

This clone was detected a few times. The chain carries TRBV15 and TRBJ2-7; no clear D. Germline V gene sequence: CDR1 LNHNV, CDR2 YYDKDF (reference sequence). The CDR3 has 12 amino acids. V lost 8 bases, J lost 4 bases, and 12 bases lay in between. CDR3 bases: TGTGCCACCGCGATCGGGCCGTACGAGCAGTACTTC. As protein: CATAIGPYEQYF. Full variable domain (missing parts from reference TRBV15 and TRBJ2-7): DAMVIQNPRYQVTQFGKPVTLSCSQTLNHNVMYWYQQKSSQAPKLLFHYYDKDFNNEADTPDNFQSRRPNTSFCFLDIRSPGLGDTAMYLCATAIGPYEQYFGPGTRLTVT.

The chain recombines TRBV7-9 with TRBJ2-7, with TRBD2 identical over 11 bases. Germline V gene lookup returns CDR1 SEHNR and CDR2 FQNEAQ (reference sequence). V lost 4 bases and J lost 4; bases outside the gene matches: 9. This CDR3 has 16 residues. CDR3 nucleotides: TGTGCCAGCAGCTCGCTAATAGCGGGAGGGCCGTACGAGCAGTACTTC. Its translation: CASSSLIAGGPYEQYF.

The chain carries TRBV29-1 and TRBJ1-5, with D perhaps TRBD1 (5 bases). CDR1 SQVTM and CDR2 ANQGSEA come from the germline V gene. The CDR3 is 13 residues long. V was clipped by 4 bases and J by 4 bases, with 11 bases between them. The CDR3 reads CSVAGTLNQPQHF. DNA of the CDR3: TGCAGCGTTGCTGGGACCCTAAATCAGCCCCAGCATTTT.

This clone was counted between two and nine times. The chain employs TRBV7-9 and TRBJ2-1; D unresolved. CDR1 is SEHNR, CDR2 FQNEAQ, per germline (reference sequence). The CDR3 is 13 residues long. Trimming left V 5 bases short and J 15 bases short, with 20 bases between. The CDR3 sequence is CASSQVPERVWFF. CDR3 DNA sequence: TGTGCCAGCAGCCAAGTACCCGAAAGGGTTTGGTTCTTC. Drawing the rest from reference TRBV7-9 and TRBJ2-1, the complete variable domain is DTGVSQNPRHKITKRGQNVTFRCDPISEHNRLYWYRQTLGQGPEFLTYFQNEAQLEKSRLLSDRFSAERPKGSFSTLEIQRTEQGDSAMYLCASSQVPERVWFFGPGTRLTVL.

The chain has TRBV11-2 and TRBJ2-1; TRBD2 matches 11 bases. The junction had 6 bases not matched to a gene; V was cut back by 5 bases and J by 6 bases. This CDR3 is 15 amino acids long. CDR1 and CDR2 from the germline V gene are SGHAT and FQNNGV. DNA of the CDR3: TGTGCCAGCAGCCCACCCGGGACTAGCGGCAATGAGCAGTTCTTC. As protein: CASSPPGTSGNEQFF. The entire variable domain, with the rest obtained from reference TRBV11-2 and TRBJ2-1, is as follows: EAGVAQSPRYKIIEKRQSVAFWCNPISGHATLYWYQQILGQGPKLLIQFQNNGVVDDSQLPKDRFSAERLKGVDSTLKIQPAKLEDSAVYLCASSPPGTSGNEQFFGPGTRLTVL.

The rearrangement links TRBV11-3 to TRBJ2-3; perhaps TRBD2 as D (6 bases). The V end lost 0 bases, the J end lost 6 bases, and 22 bases lay between the germline ends. Looked up from germline, CDR1 is SGHNT and CDR2 is YENEEA. The CDR3 runs 18 residues. The CDR3 sequence: CASSLERFGSSGADTQYF. As DNA, the CDR3 is TGTGCCAGCAGCTTAGAACGGTTCGGGAGTAGTGGGGCGGATACGCAGTATTTT. The variable domain in full, completed from reference TRBV11-3 and TRBJ2-3, reads EAGVVQSPRYKIIEKKQPVAFWCNPISGHNTLYWYLQNLGQGPELLIRYENEEAVDDSQLPKDRFSAERLKGVDSTLKIQPAELGDSAVYLCASSLERFGSSGADTQYFGPGTRLTVL.

The V call is TRBV9, the J call TRBJ2-5; D possibly matches TRBD1 or TRBD2 (5 bases each). Looked up from germline, CDR1 is SGDLS and CDR2 is YYNGEE. Trimming stripped 3 bases from V and 3 bases from J, with 15 bases between. The CDR3 runs 15 residues. The CDR3 coding sequence is TGTGCCAGCAGCGCCCAGAGGGGAGCCGAAGAGACCCAGTACTTC. It yields the protein CASSAQRGAEETQYF.

The chain links TRBV13 to TRBJ2-1; 9 bases fit TRBD2. V was clipped by 4 bases and J by 8 bases; unmatched bases: 6. Germline values: CDR1 PRHDT, CDR2 FYEKMQ (reference sequence). This CDR3 has 14 amino acids. The chain's CDR3 is CASSSILAGHEQFF. The CDR3 nucleotides read TGTGCCAGCAGCTCGATACTAGCGGGCCATGAGCAGTTCTTC.

The chain carries TRBV30 and TRBJ2-7, with D possibly TRBD2 on 6 matching bases. Trimming removed 2 bases at V and 4 bases at J, with 9 bases between. The CDR3 runs 12 residues. Germline V gene data show CDR1 as GTSNPN and CDR2 as SVGIG (reference sequence). The CDR3 sequence is CAWSLLAYEQYF. DNA for the CDR3: TGTGCCTGGAGTCTACTAGCTTACGAGCAGTACTTC.

The table lists this clone with a few counts. The genes are TRBV19 and TRBJ2-1; D is unresolved. The germline V gene encodes CDR1 LNHDA and CDR2 SQIVND (reference sequence). This CDR3 spans 13 amino acids. V dropped 7 bases and J dropped 7 bases, with 14 bases sitting between them. The CDR3 DNA is TGTGCCAGTAATATGGACCCTGGGAATGAGCAGTTCTTC. Protein product: CASNMDPGNEQFF. The full variable domain, with the rest looked up from reference TRBV19 and TRBJ2-1, is DGGITQSPKYLFRKEGQNVTLSCEQNLNHDAMYWYRQDPGQGLRLIYYSQIVNDFQKGDIAEGYSVSREKKESFPLTVTSAQKNPTAFYLCASNMDPGNEQFFGPGTRLTVL.

V usage is TRBV4-3 and J usage is TRBJ2-3, with 8 bases that match TRBD2. The CDR3 spans 16 residues. CDR1 LGHNA and CDR2 YSLEER come from the germline V gene. The junction had 6 bases not matched to a gene; V was cut back by 0 bases and J by 4 bases. CDR3 sequence: CASSQDVAGGPDTQYF. The CDR3 DNA is TGCGCCAGCAGCCAAGATGTCGCGGGAGGTCCAGATACGCAGTATTTT.

There are a few counts of this clone. The chain uses TRBV12-5 and TRBJ2-1, with 10 bases aligning to TRBD1. The CDR3 contains 14 residues. Germline V gene data show CDR1 as LGHNT and CDR2 as FRNRAP. The ends lost 6 bases at V and 5 bases at J; junction bases unmatched: 4. DNA for the CDR3: TGTGCTAGTGGCCCGGGACAGGGGAACAATGAGCAGTTCTTC. Amino acids: CASGPGQGNNEQFF. The entire variable domain, with the rest obtained from reference TRBV12-5 and TRBJ2-1, is as follows: DARVTQTPRHKVTEMGQEVTMRCQPILGHNTVFWYRQTMMQGLELLAYFRNRAPLDDSGMPKDRFSAEMPDATLATLKIQPSEPRDSAVYFCASGPGQGNNEQFFGPGTRLTVL.

The CDR3 sequence: CATSKDITGELFF. The CDR3 DNA is TGTGCCACCAGCAAGGACATCACCGGGGAGCTGTTTTTT. The chain has TRBV15 and TRBJ2-2; D is possibly TRBD1 (5 bases). The CDR3 covers 13 residues. With 4 bases removed from V and 4 bases from J, the gap between germline ends came to 7 bases. Germline CDR1 LNHNV, CDR2 YYDKDF (reference sequence).

This clone was seen more than once but under ten times. The V call is TRBV29-1, the J call TRBJ1-1; no reliable D call. The CDR3 spans 14 residues. V shed 4 bases and J shed 1 base, with 13 bases lying between them. The V gene's germline CDR1 is SQVTM and CDR2 ANQGSEA. The DNA for the CDR3 is TGCAGCGTTGGCGCCAGGTTAACGAACACTGAAGCTTTCTTT. It specifies CSVGARLTNTEAFF.

The CDR3 loop reads CASSQDNSGRSGGELFF. The CDR3 DNA reads TGTGCCAGCAGCCAAGATAATAGCGGGAGGTCGGGCGGGGAGCTGTTTTTT. J is TRBJ2-2 and V is TRBV4-2; 10 positions agree with TRBD2. The junction had 8 bases not matched to a gene; V was cut back by 0 bases and J by 7 bases. CDR1 and CDR2 (germline): LGHNA, YNFKEQ. The CDR3 extends over 17 amino acids.

The chain joins TRBV28 to TRBJ2-3; D is unresolved. The V gene lost 10 bases and the J gene lost 0 bases, with 11 bases spanning the gap. From germline, CDR1 is MDHEN and CDR2 SYDVKM. The CDR3 is 13 residues long. CDR3: CAIHRTSTDTQYF. CDR3 coding DNA: TGTGCCATCCACAGAACTAGCACAGATACGCAGTATTTT.

This clone has just a few counts. V and J are TRBV7-2 and TRBJ1-1; D may be TRBD1 (6 bases). Trimming left V 5 bases short and J 0 bases short, with 13 bases between. The CDR3 has 15 amino acids. Per the germline V gene, CDR1 is SGHTA and CDR2 is FQGNSA. CDR3: CASSAGGTMNTEAFF. The CDR3 DNA follows: TGTGCCAGCAGCGCCGGGGGGACAATGAACACTGAAGCTTTCTTT. The full variable domain, in which reference TRBV7-2 and TRBJ1-1 provide the parts outside the CDR3, is GAGVSQSPSNKVTEKGKDVELRCDPISGHTALYWYRQSLGQGLEFLIYFQGNSAPDKSGLPSDRFSAERTGGSVSTLTIQRTQQEDSAVYLCASSAGGTMNTEAFFGQGTRLTVV.